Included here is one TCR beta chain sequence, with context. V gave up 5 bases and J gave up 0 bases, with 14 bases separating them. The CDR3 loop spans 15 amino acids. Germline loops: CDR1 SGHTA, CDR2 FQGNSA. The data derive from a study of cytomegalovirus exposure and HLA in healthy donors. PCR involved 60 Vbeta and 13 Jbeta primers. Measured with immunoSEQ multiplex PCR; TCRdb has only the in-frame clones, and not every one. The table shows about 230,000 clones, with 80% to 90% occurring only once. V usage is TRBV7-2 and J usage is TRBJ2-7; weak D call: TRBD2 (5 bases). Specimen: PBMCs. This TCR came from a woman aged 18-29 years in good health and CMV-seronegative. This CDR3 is CASSPEAGVSYEQYF. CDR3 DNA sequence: TGTGCCAGCAGCCCCGAGGCCGGGGTCTCCTACGAGCAGTACTTC.